These 25 T cell receptor beta chains originate from one sample sequenced in a study of CD8 T cells in Susac syndrome. Random hexamers primed reverse transcription of roughly 0.5 to 1 ug RNA. A single record per CDR3 protein comes from TCRdb applying MiXCR to the immunoSEQ multiplex PCR reads. The repertoire includes around 190,000 distinct CDR3 sequences, around 96% of them detected once, and less than 0.2% sits in the top ten. The sequenced material came from CD8+ T cells from PBMCs. The source is a human donor with multiple sclerosis.

The CDR3: CASSQETADTQYF. The CDR3 DNA sequence: TGTGCCAGCAGCCAAGAAACTGCAGATACGCAGTATTTT. The chain carries TRBV14 and TRBJ2-3; D gene unclear. The germline V gene has CDR1 SGHDN and CDR2 FVKESK. Deletions cut 0 bases from V and 4 bases from J, with 5 bases between. This CDR3 has 13 amino acids.

The chain links TRBV29-1 to TRBJ2-4, with 7 bases that match TRBD2. The CDR3 spans 12 residues. The J segment lost 11 bases and the V segment lost 1 base, leaving 5 bases of the junction unmatched. The germline V gene has CDR1 SQVTM and CDR2 ANQGSEA. The CDR3 coding sequence is TGCAGCGTTGAAGTGGGGGGGGACTTTCAGTACTTC. Translation: CSVEVGGDFQYF.

A word on this clonotype: The junction differs from germline at one of its ends, possibly a read error. The CDR3 DNA reads TGCGCCGTGGGGGGTTATGGCTACACCTTC. Translating it yields CAVGGYGYTF. The chain carries TRBV2 and TRBJ1-2; D may be TRBD1 (5 bases). Looked up from germline, CDR1 is SNHLY and CDR2 is FYNNEI. This CDR3 spans 10 amino acids.

This clonotype was picked up a small number of times. The chain uses TRBV29-1 and TRBJ2-1, with D tentatively TRBD1 (6 bases). The CDR3 sequence is 13 residues long. Germline-derived CDR1 and CDR2 are SQVTM and ANQGSEA. V was shortened by 4 bases and J by 6 bases, with 13 bases between the two germline ends. In DNA form, the CDR3 reads TGCAGCGTTGTCTCGGTCAGGGGCAATGAGCAGTTCTTC. It specifies CSVVSVRGNEQFF.

CDR3 coding DNA: TGCAGTGCTAGGGCGTCGCACAGGGTCCAAGAGACCCAGTACTTC. As protein: CSARASHRVQETQYF. This chain joins TRBV20-1 and TRBJ2-5; the D gene is possibly TRBD1 (6 bases). The V gene's germline CDR1 is DFQATT and CDR2 SNEGSKA (reference sequence). V lost 3 bases to trimming and J lost 1 base, with 15 bases between them. There are 15 residues in the CDR3.

V usage is TRBV3-1 and J usage is TRBJ2-4, with TRBD2 as a possible D gene (6 bases). Trimming cost V 3 bases and J 10 bases, with 19 bases left between them. The length of the CDR3 is 15 residues. In germline, CDR1 is LGHDT, CDR2 YNNKEL (reference sequence). The CDR3 DNA reads as TGTGCCAGCAGCCATGGGGTCGGGGTCGGGAGTATTCAGTACTTC. Translation gives CASSHGVGVGSIQYF.

The DNA of the CDR3 is TGCAGTGCTAGAGATTGGGAAGCGGGGGGGCGTGAGCAGTTCTTC. It specifies CSARDWEAGGREQFF. The chain has TRBV20-1 and TRBJ2-1; the match to TRBD2 covers 10 bases. After removal of 0 bases from V and 9 bases from J, the junction contained 8 bases not matched to a gene. CDR3 length: 15 residues. From germline, CDR1 is DFQATT and CDR2 SNEGSKA (reference sequence).

The chain employs TRBV7-9 and TRBJ2-5; 7 nucleotides agree with TRBD2. After removal of 5 bases from V and 4 bases from J, the junction contained 4 bases not matched to a gene. Germline CDR1 and CDR2: SEHNR and FQNEAQ (reference sequence). The CDR3 totals 13 residues. CDR3 DNA: TGTGCCAGCAGCCCTGGACTAGGAGAGACCCAGTACTTC. Its translation is CASSPGLGETQYF.

This clonotype was seen just once. This chain links TRBV27 with TRBJ2-4, with 8 bases aligning to TRBD1. V lost 8 bases to trimming and J lost 6 bases; unmatched junction nucleotides: 9. Germline V gene data show CDR1 as MNHEY and CDR2 as SMNVEV (reference sequence). The CDR3 length is 14 residues. The CDR3 region is CASSSGTGINIQYF. CDR3 coding DNA: TGTGCCAGCTCCTCGGGGACAGGAATAAACATTCAGTACTTC.

The chain couples TRBV6-5 to TRBJ2-2; D not resolved. With 4 bases removed from V and 7 bases from J, the gap between germline ends came to 10 bases. This CDR3 has 13 residues. Germline lookup yields CDR1 MNHEY and CDR2 SVGAGI. The CDR3 loop is CASSSWESGELFF. In DNA, the CDR3 is TGTGCCAGCAGTTCCTGGGAAAGCGGGGAGCTGTTTTTT.

The chain has TRBV5-6 and TRBJ1-5; no firm D call. This CDR3 comprises 15 residues. Germline V gene data show CDR1 as SGHDT and CDR2 as YYEEEE. V was shortened by 2 bases and J by 1 base, with 10 bases between the two germline ends. The CDR3 DNA reads as TGTGCCAGCAGCTTAGGGAGGATAAGCAATCAGCCCCAGCATTTT. Protein sequence: CASSLGRISNQPQHF.

J is TRBJ2-7 and V is TRBV27, with 9 bases that match TRBD1. The V segment lost 4 bases and the J segment 2 bases; nucleotides outside the gene matches: 3. The CDR3 runs to 14 residues. Germline V CDR1 and CDR2: MNHEY, SMNVEV (reference sequence). In nucleotides, the CDR3 is TGTGCCAGCAGTTCGGGACAGGGTACCTACGAGCAGTACTTC. It encodes CASSSGQGTYEQYF.

V is TRBV27 and J is TRBJ2-7; tentative D call: TRBD1 (5 bases). V was pared by 5 bases and J by 3 bases, with 14 bases between. This CDR3 spans 14 amino acids. Germline V gives CDR1 MNHEY, CDR2 SMNVEV (reference sequence). CDR3 protein: CASSPSRGLYEQYF. Here the CDR3 DNA reads TGTGCCAGCAGTCCTAGTAGGGGTCTCTACGAGCAGTACTTC.

This clonotype was observed a single time. The chain couples TRBV18 to TRBJ1-4, with D maybe TRBD1 (5 bases). V lost 3 bases and J 4 bases, leaving 18 bases between the germline ends. This CDR3 is 17 amino acids long. Germline V gene data show CDR1 as KGHSH and CDR2 as LQKENI. CDR3 region: CASSPRGAPSLNEKLFF. The CDR3 DNA reads TGTGCCAGCTCACCCCGAGGGGCTCCCTCCCTTAATGAAAAACTGTTTTTT.

The V gene is TRBV19, the J gene TRBJ2-1, with D maybe TRBD1 (6 bases). The CDR3 is 14 amino acids. Germline CDR1 LNHDA, CDR2 SQIVND (reference sequence). V was cut by 6 bases and J by 3 bases, with 12 bases left in between. The CDR3 region has the DNA TGTGCCAGTAGCGGGACAACCAGCTACAATGAGCAGTTCTTC. The encoded protein is CASSGTTSYNEQFF.

V usage is TRBV29-1 and J usage is TRBJ2-1; D is possibly TRBD2 (5 bases). The CDR3 has 11 residues. From germline, CDR1 is SQVTM and CDR2 ANQGSEA. Trimming took off 5 bases at V and 10 bases at J, with 12 bases between the two ends. The CDR3 region has the DNA TGCAGCGTTACACCCAGCGGAGAGCAGTTCTTC. Amino acids: CSVTPSGEQFF.

This rearrangement joins TRBV20-1 to TRBJ2-1; 9 bases are a match to TRBD2. V lost 3 bases, J lost 3 bases, and 9 bases stayed unmatched. This CDR3 has 16 residues. From germline, CDR1 is DFQATT and CDR2 SNEGSKA (reference sequence). The CDR3 region has the DNA TGCAGTGCTAGTGGAAGCGGGGGGTTCCTCTACAATGAGCAGTTCTTC. Protein product: CSASGSGGFLYNEQFF.

The V gene is TRBV5-4, the J gene TRBJ1-1; no clear D gene. Trimming left V 2 bases short and J 0 bases short, with 5 bases between. Per germline, CDR1 SGHNT and CDR2 YYREEE (reference sequence). The CDR3 runs 13 residues. Here the CDR3 reads CASSFYLNTEAFF. CDR3 coding DNA: TGTGCCAGCAGCTTTTATCTGAACACTGAAGCTTTCTTT.

A word on this clonotype: One junction end disagrees with the germline gene, perhaps due to a read error. The rearrangement joins TRBV12-3 or TRBV12-4 to TRBJ1-6; the D is unclear. This CDR3 comprises 12 residues. CDR3 amino acids: CAGSPSPQPLHF. CDR3 nucleotide sequence: TGTGCCGGCAGTCCGAGTCCACAGCCCCTCCACTTT.

This clonotype appeared a few times. V gene TRBV6-1 combines with J gene TRBJ2-7, with a weak D call TRBD2 (5 bases). Germline V gene sequence: CDR1 MNHNS, CDR2 SASEGT. With 5 bases removed from V and 0 bases from J, the gap between germline ends came to 11 bases. This CDR3 is 14 amino acids long. CDR3 sequence (DNA): TGTGCCAGCAGTCCTTCGGGGAGCTCCTACGAGCAGTACTTC. Translated, it gives CASSPSGSSYEQYF.

The chain joins TRBV4-1 to TRBJ2-3; TRBD1 is a possible D gene (6 bases). The germline V and J ends were trimmed by 5 bases and 0 bases, with 12 bases remaining between them. Germline V lookup: CDR1 MGHRA, CDR2 YSYEKL. This CDR3 has 15 amino acids. The CDR3 sequence is CASSNGQKSTDTQYF. For the CDR3, the DNA is TGCGCCAGCAGCAACGGACAGAAAAGCACAGATACGCAGTATTTT.

The gene calls are TRBV3-1 and TRBJ2-7; 10 bases agree with TRBD2. V lost 0 bases to trimming and J lost 4 bases; unmatched junction nucleotides: 9. The CDR3 spans 17 residues. Germline V gene data show CDR1 as LGHDT and CDR2 as YNNKEL (reference sequence). CDR3 residues: CASSQEGKLAGLYEQYF. CDR3 coding DNA: TGTGCCAGCAGCCAAGAAGGGAAACTAGCGGGATTGTACGAGCAGTACTTC.

This chain links TRBV4-1 with TRBJ2-7; D remains ambiguous. This CDR3 is 12 amino acids long. Germline values: CDR1 MGHRA, CDR2 YSYEKL. Trimming pared 2 bases from V and 4 bases from J, leaving 6 bases between. For the CDR3, the DNA is TGCGCCAGCAGCCAACGGCGTTACGAGCAGTACTTC. This encodes CASSQRRYEQYF.

This clonotype was counted once. The chain links TRBV29-1 to TRBJ1-5; TRBD1 matches at 9 bases. Germline V lookup: CDR1 SQVTM, CDR2 ANQGSEA. Trimming removed 0 bases from V and 6 bases from J; junction bases left unmatched: 6. This CDR3 contains 15 residues. CDR3 region: CSVEEGTGQGQPQHF. CDR3 coding DNA: TGCAGCGTTGAAGAGGGGACAGGGCAAGGTCAGCCCCAGCATTTT.

The gene calls are TRBV6-6 and TRBJ2-5; D possibly corresponds to TRBD2 (6 bases). Germline-derived CDR1 and CDR2 are MNHNY and SVGAGI (reference sequence). With 8 bases removed from V and 5 bases from J, the gap between germline ends came to 18 bases. This CDR3 comprises 14 residues. CDR3 loop: CASRLGGSRETQYF. CDR3 DNA sequence: TGTGCCAGCCGCCTGGGAGGAAGTCGGGAGACCCAGTACTTC.